The T cell receptor beta chain described here comes from a study of blood T cell repertoires in COVID-19. Study-level background: Donors in the United States, Italy and Spain gave samples during acute or convalescent COVID-19. PBMCs, B-cell-depleted T cells, or T cells provided the cDNA or gDNA that made up the material.

The germline V gene has CDR1 SGHTS and CDR2 YDEGEE. The V and J ends lost 0 bases and 5 bases respectively, with 9 bases between them. This CDR3 has 13 amino acids. In the authors' workflow: Estimates of nucleated cell counts were drawn from the amplification of reference gene primers. Sequencing was performed with immunoSEQ multiplex PCR; in TCRdb, only in-frame clones are kept and a portion is missing. Clone size and V and J calls were adopted from that table, with D and trimming inferred from the DNA. The table includes 250,000 to 350,000 clones, around nine tenths detected once. The chain joins TRBV5-8 to TRBJ2-7; possible D gene TRBD1, 5 bases. The sequenced sample consisted of peripheral blood. This receptor was obtained from a woman aged 55-69 years with acute or convalescent COVID-19. CDR3 sequence reads: CASSLVGLHEQYF. Here the CDR3 DNA reads TGTGCCAGCAGCTTGGTGGGGCTACACGAGCAGTACTTC.